The clone carrying this T cell receptor beta chain was counted a few times. This sample stems from a study of cytomegalovirus exposure and HLA in healthy donors. V lost 6 bases, J lost 5 bases, and 17 bases lay in between. Germline assignment: CDR1 MDHEN and CDR2 SYDVKM. The CDR3 has 15 residues. 60 Vbeta and 13 Jbeta primers were used in PCR. Sequencing was performed with immunoSEQ multiplex PCR; in TCRdb, only in-frame clones are kept and a portion is missing. The sample lists some 130,000 clones, more than 70% occurring once. This sequence was found in a woman aged 60-70 years in good health and CMV-seronegative. The chain recombines TRBV28 with TRBJ2-1; weak D call: TRBD2 (5 bases). The sequenced sample consisted of PBMCs. CDR3 sequence (DNA): TGTGCCAGCAGACGGGCGGGTGGGAATAACAATGAGCAGTTCTTC. Translating gives CASRRAGGNNNEQFF. The variable domain in full, with the rest retrieved from reference TRBV28 and TRBJ2-1, is DVKVTQSSRYLVKRTGEKVFLECVQDMDHENMFWYRQDPGLGLRLIYFSYDVKMKEKGDIPEGYSVSREKKERFSLILESASTNQTSMYLCASRRAGGNNNEQFFGPGTRLTVL.